The entry that follows covers one TCR beta chain sequence. This specimen belongs to a study of blood T cells in healthy people across ages. Trimming removed 4 bases from V and 1 base from J; junction bases left unmatched: 12. Germline V CDR1 and CDR2: MGHRA, YSYEKL. The CDR3 loop spans 19 amino acids. For the second PCR, which ran for 7 to 11 cycles, a sample-barcoded 5' primer and a J-beta primer mix were used. From the 5' RACE reads, TCRdb called clonotypes with MiXCR, one entry per CDR3 protein. The table lists fewer than 2,000,000 distinct CDR3 sequences, about 39% of them singletons. The genes are TRBV4-1 and TRBJ2-1, with 11 bases lining up with TRBD2. The TCR was taken from a human donor in good health. Material: blood. Here the CDR3 reads CASSPSLAGGPGSYNEQFF. The CDR3 DNA is TGCGCCAGCAGCCCAAGTTTAGCGGGGGGGCCTGGATCCTACAATGAGCAGTTCTTC.